The 17 T cell receptor beta chains given below trace back to one sample, sequenced in a study of cytomegalovirus exposure and HLA in healthy donors (dated by TCRdb to about 2017). The receptor library was made with the immunoSEQ multiplex PCR assay. For the multiplex PCR, a mixture combining 60 forward primers for TCR Vbeta segments and 13 reverse primers for TCR Jbeta segments was used. Imported from immuneACCESS, the table was reduced by TCRdb to in-frame sequences with V and J called. These copies leave out some clones; in studies compared against another copy, an unresolved V gene accounts for under half, and the cause of the remainder is not known. The sample table records about 82,000 clones; 60% to 80% of these occur just once. Clones ranked in the top ten supply roughly 6.2% of the sample. The sequenced sample was PBMCs. These receptors were collected from a woman in her forties or fifties in good health and CMV-seropositive.

This rearrangement joins TRBV19 to TRBJ1-1, with D possibly being TRBD1 (6 bases). The germline CDR1 and CDR2 sequences are LNHDA and SQIVND (reference sequence). V lost 2 bases, J lost 1 base, and 11 bases lay in between. The CDR3 length is 15 residues. This CDR3 reads CASSIWDIRNTEAFF. DNA for the CDR3: TGTGCCAGTAGTATATGGGACATAAGGAACACTGAAGCTTTCTTT.

This rearrangement joins TRBV13 to TRBJ2-1; D possibly corresponds to TRBD2 (6 bases). The CDR3 has 15 residues. The V and J ends lost 4 bases and 4 bases respectively, with 14 bases between them. Germline V CDR1 and CDR2: PRHDT, FYEKMQ (reference sequence). CDR3 nucleotide sequence: TGTGCCAGCAGCTCACCGGGGGACGGTTACAATGAGCAGTTCTTC. Its protein is CASSSPGDGYNEQFF.

The sample holds a few counts of this clone. The chain combines TRBV10-2 with TRBJ2-2; TRBD2 might be the D (5 bases). This CDR3 contains 13 residues. V was shortened by 2 bases and J by 6 bases, with 7 bases between the two germline ends. Germline loops: CDR1 WSHSY, CDR2 SAAADI. CDR3 loop: CASSESGAGELFF. DNA for the CDR3: TGCGCCAGCAGTGAGAGCGGAGCCGGGGAGCTGTTTTTT.

The chain couples TRBV4-1 to TRBJ2-7; D is uncertain. Trimming took 1 base from V and 3 from J, leaving 16 bases between them. The CDR3 sequence is 16 residues long. Germline-derived CDR1 and CDR2 are MGHRA and YSYEKL. In DNA form, the CDR3 reads TGCGCCAGCAGCCAAGTACTGGGCAGGTCAGGCTACGAGCAGTACTTC. Amino acids: CASSQVLGRSGYEQYF.

V usage is TRBV13 and J usage is TRBJ2-2; the match to TRBD1 covers 9 bases. The CDR3 spans 13 residues. Trimming removed 4 bases from V and 8 bases from J; junction bases left unmatched: 2. Germline V lookup: CDR1 PRHDT, CDR2 FYEKMQ (reference sequence). The CDR3 bases are TGTGCCAGCAGCTCGGACAGGGGTGGGGAGCTGTTTTTT. The encoded protein is CASSSDRGGELFF.

This clone was seen just once. The V call is TRBV30, the J call TRBJ2-5; TRBD2 matches 10 bases. V trimming: 0 bases; J trimming: 5 bases; junction bases outside the gene matches: 9. Germline CDR1 GTSNPN, CDR2 SVGIG (reference sequence). The CDR3 is 16 amino acids. The CDR3 nucleotides read TGTGCCTGGAGTGTACGCCCAGCGGGAGGGTGGGAGACCCAGTACTTC. It translates to CAWSVRPAGGWETQYF.

The chain combines TRBV5-4 with TRBJ2-3; 9 nucleotides agree with TRBD2. Trimming removed 1 base from V and 3 bases from J; junction bases left unmatched: 12. This CDR3 spans 18 amino acids. Germline V gene sequence: CDR1 SGHNT, CDR2 YYREEE (reference sequence). CDR3 sequence (DNA): TGTGCCAGCAGCTTGACGGGGGGTAGCGGGAGTATAACAGATACGCAGTATTTT. It encodes CASSLTGGSGSITDTQYF.

This chain links TRBV7-6 with TRBJ1-1; the D gene is possibly TRBD1 (6 bases). Trimming took off 2 bases at V and 1 base at J, with 8 bases between the two ends. Germline V gene sequence: CDR1 SGHVS, CDR2 FNYEAQ. This CDR3 has 14 residues. The CDR3 sequence is CASSLRGTNTEAFF. In DNA form, the CDR3 reads TGTGCCAGCAGCTTAAGGGGGACGAACACTGAAGCTTTCTTT. The full variable domain, its missing parts supplied by reference TRBV7-6 and TRBJ1-1, is GAGVSQSPRYKVTKRGQDVALRCDPISGHVSLYWYRQALGQGPEFLTYFNYEAQQDKSGLPNDRFSAERPEGSISTLTIQRTEQRDSAMYRCASSLRGTNTEAFFGQGTRLTVV.

Concerning this clone: Other nucleotide sequences from this sample produce the same CDR3. The chain uses TRBV7-9 and TRBJ2-1; the D is unclear. The V and J ends lost 0 bases and 5 bases respectively, with 2 bases between them. The germline gives CDR1 SEHNR, CDR2 FQNEAQ (reference sequence). This CDR3 has 12 residues. CDR3 bases: TGTGCCAGCAGCTTAGCTAACAATGAGCAGTTCTTC. It translates to CASSLANNEQFF.

The gene calls are TRBV10-3 and TRBJ2-7, with 7 bases aligning to TRBD2. Germline V gene data show CDR1 as ENHRY and CDR2 as SYGVKD. Unmatched junction bases numbered 4, after V lost 4 bases and J lost 4 bases. CDR3 size: 13 residues. The CDR3 DNA reads TGTGCCATCAGTGCCGGTAGCGGGTACGAGCAGTACTTC. It is translated as CAISAGSGYEQYF.

This chain joins TRBV28 and TRBJ1-4, with 7 bases aligning to TRBD1. V shed 6 bases and J 4 bases; nucleotides not matched to a gene: 5. The CDR3 is 14 amino acids. Germline values: CDR1 MDHEN, CDR2 SYDVKM. The CDR3 protein is CASRPGQLNEKLFF. CDR3 coding DNA: TGTGCCAGCAGACCGGGACAGCTTAATGAAAAACTGTTTTTT.

Written as DNA, the CDR3 is TGTGCCAGCTCACCACCTCTTCCTAGCGTTAAAGAGACCCAGTACTTC. This sequence encodes CASSPPLPSVKETQYF. The V and J genes are TRBV18 and TRBJ2-5, with a weak D call TRBD2 (6 bases). V shed 0 bases and J shed 3 bases, with 14 bases lying between them. The CDR3 length is 16 residues. The germline CDR1 and CDR2 sequences are KGHSH and LQKENI.

The V and J genes are TRBV5-4 and TRBJ1-1; D is undetermined. V lost 4 bases and J 4 bases, leaving 14 bases between the germline ends. CDR3 length equals 14 residues. Germline V CDR1 and CDR2: SGHNT, YYREEE (reference sequence). CDR3 sequence (DNA): TGTGCCAGCAGCCTAAGGGAGGGCGGCACTGAAGCTTTCTTT. Amino acids: CASSLREGGTEAFF.

The chain couples TRBV30 to TRBJ2-5, with D possibly being TRBD2 (7 bases). Germline V lookup: CDR1 GTSNPN, CDR2 SVGIG (reference sequence). The germline V and J ends were trimmed by 0 bases and 7 bases, with 15 bases remaining between them. The length of the CDR3 is 14 residues. CDR3 in amino acids: CAWSVRAGEGTQYF. The CDR3 DNA follows: TGTGCCTGGAGTGTACGGGCAGGGGAGGGGACCCAGTACTTC.

The chain couples TRBV9 to TRBJ1-2; 9 positions match TRBD1. CDR1 SGDLS and CDR2 YYNGEE come from the germline V gene. J lost 7 bases, V lost 4 bases, and 8 bases had no gene match. The CDR3 extends over 14 amino acids. CDR3 bases: TGTGCCAGCAGCCCAAGAGGACAGGGGACTGGCTACACCTTC. Amino acids: CASSPRGQGTGYTF.

The chain is built from TRBV7-4 and TRBJ1-4; TRBD1 matches at 11 bases. From germline, CDR1 is SGHVT and CDR2 SQSDAQ. Losses at the gene ends were 1 base for V and 8 bases for J; bases not matched to a gene: 6. The CDR3 contains 16 residues. CDR3 sequence (DNA): TGTGCCAGCAGCTTAGGGGGACAGGGGGTGCGGGAAAAACTGTTTTTT. Translation gives CASSLGGQGVREKLFF.

In this sample, this clone turned up a few times. The chain is built from TRBV19 and TRBJ2-1, with 10 bases fitting TRBD1. V lost 3 bases and J lost 13; bases outside the gene matches: 6. Germline CDR1 LNHDA, CDR2 SQIVND (reference sequence). The CDR3 contains 13 residues. For the CDR3, the DNA is TGTGCCAGTAGTATTTCTCGGGACAGGGGACAGTTCTTC. It is translated as CASSISRDRGQFF. Complete variable domain (other parts from reference TRBV19 and TRBJ2-1): DGGITQSPKYLFRKEGQNVTLSCEQNLNHDAMYWYRQDPGQGLRLIYYSQIVNDFQKGDIAEGYSVSREKKESFPLTVTSAQKNPTAFYLCASSISRDRGQFFGPGTRLTVL.